A single sample is the source of the 24 T cell receptor beta chains below, sequenced in a study of T cell repertoires in cytomegalovirus infection. These TCRs' antigens remain unknown. TCRdb recomputed calls from the reads with MiXCR, one row per CDR3 protein. This table holds some 920,000 distinct CDR3 sequences, 25% to 40% found once. The sample here was cultured CD8+ T cells from PBMCs, taken from culture after CMV antigen stimulation. These receptors were collected from a human donor in good health (CMV status not recorded). Some clones in this sample may be carry-over from other donors' samples.

In the case of this clonotype: The junction departs from germline at one end; a sequencing error may be responsible. The chain has TRBV11-2 and TRBJ1-1; maybe TRBD1 (5 bases). Germline CDR1 and CDR2: SGHAT and FQNNGV. There are 15 residues in the CDR3. The DNA for the CDR3 is TGTTCCAGCAGCCGACCCAGGGAAGCAACCCCCGAAGCTTTCTTT. Its translation is CSSSRPREATPEAFF.

The rearrangement uses TRBV4-3 and TRBJ2-3, with TRBD2 matching over 16 bases. There are 18 residues in the CDR3. The J segment lost 5 bases and the V segment lost 4 bases, leaving 9 bases of the junction unmatched. Germline V gene sequence: CDR1 LGHNA, CDR2 YSLEER. The CDR3 sequence: CASSPRWGLAGGLDTQYF. Here the CDR3 DNA reads TGCGCCAGCAGCCCCAGATGGGGACTAGCGGGGGGGTTAGATACGCAGTATTTT.

This clonotype occurred many times. V is TRBV7-2 and J is TRBJ2-7, with 7 bases fitting TRBD1. V lost 2 bases to trimming and J lost 2 bases; unmatched junction nucleotides: 6. The CDR3 spans 15 residues. Germline V gives CDR1 SGHTA, CDR2 FQGNSA. This CDR3 is CASSLTAGTAYEQYV. CDR3 DNA sequence: TGTGCCAGCAGCTTAACCGCCGGGACAGCCTACGAGCAGTACGTC.

This clonotype was detected a few times. The chain couples TRBV6-2 or TRBV6-3 to TRBJ2-3, with D possibly TRBD2 on 5 matching bases. V shed 7 bases and J shed 2 bases, with 25 bases lying between them. Germline V gives CDR1 MNHEY, CDR2 SVGEGT. This CDR3 comprises 18 residues. The CDR3 here is CASTFFPRRETTTDTQYF. DNA for the CDR3: TGTGCCAGCACCTTCTTCCCCCGCCGGGAAACTACCACAGATACGCAGTATTTT.

This clonotype was counted between two and nine times. The V call is TRBV6-1, the J call TRBJ2-7; 7 bases are shared with TRBD2. From germline, CDR1 is MNHNS and CDR2 SASEGT. V lost 3 bases to trimming and J lost 3 bases; unmatched junction nucleotides: 8. The CDR3 covers 15 residues. The CDR3 sequence: CASSEIGTTYYEQYV. CDR3 sequence (DNA): TGTGCCAGCAGTGAGATCGGGACTACATACTACGAGCAGTACGTC.

Many counts were recorded for this clonotype. The chain employs TRBV7-2 and TRBJ2-1; 9 nucleotides match TRBD2. The germline gives CDR1 SGHTA, CDR2 FQGNSA. This CDR3 spans 14 amino acids. V gave up 3 bases and J gave up 8 bases; unmatched junction bases: 5. The CDR3 sequence is CASSFLAGFDEQFF. Written as DNA, the CDR3 is TGTGCCAGCAGCTTCCTAGCGGGGTTCGATGAGCAGTTCTTC.

This clonotype was seen just once. This chain uses TRBV7-2 with TRBJ2-1, with 9 nucleotides matching TRBD1. V shed 5 bases and J 16 bases; nucleotides not matched to a gene: 9. Germline V gene data show CDR1 as SGHTA and CDR2 as FQGNSA. CDR3 length: 12 residues. The CDR3 region is CASSPPGQGEFF. The CDR3 nucleotides are TGTGCCAGCAGCCCCCCGGGACAGGGCGAATTCTTC.

V usage is TRBV15 and J usage is TRBJ2-5; the D is unclear. Trimming shortened V by 5 bases and J by 6 bases, and 13 bases separated the two germline ends. CDR1 LNHNV and CDR2 YYDKDF come from the germline V gene (reference sequence). CDR3 size: 13 residues. The CDR3 sequence: CATSLTPLKTQYF. CDR3 DNA sequence: TGTGCCACCAGCTTGACCCCTTTAAAGACCCAGTACTTC.

At least ten counts were recorded for this clonotype. The rearrangement links TRBV7-2 to TRBJ2-3; no clear D. CDR1 is SGHTA and CDR2 is FQGNSA in the germline V gene. Trimming cost V 1 base and J 6 bases, with 11 bases left between them. The CDR3 runs to 14 residues. The CDR3 DNA reads as TGTGCCAGCAGCTTAGAGGCCCCGGTTGATACGCAGTATTTT. Residues: CASSLEAPVDTQYF.

The chain is built from TRBV7-3 and TRBJ2-2; 8 positions match TRBD2. Trimming cost V 0 bases and J 4 bases; bases outside gene matches: 7. CDR1 and CDR2 (germline): SGHTA, FQGTGA. This CDR3 spans 17 amino acids. CDR3 region: CASSLTGLALATGELFF. CDR3 coding DNA: TGTGCCAGCAGCTTAACCGGACTAGCCCTAGCCACCGGGGAGCTGTTTTTT. The whole variable domain, remainder taken from reference TRBV7-3 and TRBJ2-2, is GAGVSQTPSNKVTEKGKYVELRCDPISGHTALYWYRQSLGQGPEFLIYFQGTGAADDSGLPNDRFFAVRPEGSVSTLKIQRTERGDSAVYLCASSLTGLALATGELFFGEGSRLTVL.

There are a few counts of this clonotype. The chain joins TRBV28 to TRBJ1-5, with D possibly matching TRBD1 (5 bases). Germline values: CDR1 MDHEN, CDR2 SYDVKM. This CDR3 comprises 16 residues. V dropped 4 bases and J dropped 0 bases, with 13 bases sitting between them. CDR3 protein: CASSWSGTYSNQPQHF. CDR3 nucleotides: TGTGCCAGCAGTTGGTCAGGGACCTATAGCAATCAGCCCCAGCATTTT.

The V and J genes are TRBV10-3 and TRBJ1-1, with a possible D match to TRBD1 (5 bases). Germline CDR1 and CDR2: ENHRY and SYGVKD. V was clipped by 2 bases and J by 6 bases, with 13 bases between them. CDR3 length: 14 amino acids. The DNA for the CDR3 is TGTGCCATCAGTGAGGAAAGTTGGGGACCTGAAGCTTTCTTT. The encoded protein is CAISEESWGPEAFF.

Comment on this clonotype: Just one base apart from a much larger clone, this may be a read error. The V call is TRBV7-6, the J call TRBJ2-3; perhaps TRBD2 as D (7 bases). Germline CDR1 is SGHVS and CDR2 is FNYEAQ. V shed 1 base and J shed 8 bases, with 16 bases lying between them. There are 15 residues in the CDR3. CDR3 residues: CASSLGGGPSGTQYF. The CDR3 DNA reads TGTGCCAGCAGCTTAGGGGGGGGGCCATCGGGTACGCAGTATTTT.

CDR3: CASSIRGTSYEQYF. The CDR3 coding sequence is TGTGCCAGCAGTATCAGGGGGACTTCGTACGAGCAGTACTTC. The chain uses TRBV27 and TRBJ2-7, with TRBD1 as a possible D gene (7 bases). CDR1 is MNHEY and CDR2 is SMNVEV in the germline V gene (reference sequence). Trimming stripped 5 bases from V and 4 bases from J, with 15 bases between. This CDR3 region has 14 residues.

The V and J genes are TRBV10-3 and TRBJ1-2; no definite D call. The germline V gene encodes CDR1 ENHRY and CDR2 SYGVKD. Trimming pared 0 bases from V and 7 bases from J, leaving 18 bases between. This CDR3 is 16 amino acids long. The CDR3 DNA follows: TGTGCCATCAGTGAGTCCCTGGAGCGACGAACGCGTGGCTACACCTTC. Amino acid sequence: CAISESLERRTRGYTF.

This clonotype was seen a few times. The chain combines TRBV18 with TRBJ2-2, with D uncertain. Per germline, CDR1 KGHSH and CDR2 LQKENI. The CDR3 runs 15 residues. V lost 4 bases, J lost 4 bases, and 13 bases lay in between. The CDR3 sequence is CASSLPVLSTGELFF. CDR3 sequence (DNA): TGTGCCAGCTCACTCCCAGTTCTGTCCACCGGGGAGCTGTTTTTT.

With respect to this clonotype: A read error may explain this, as a much larger clone is one base away. This CDR3 is CASSVGRTRELFF. DNA for the CDR3: TGTGCCAGCAGTGTAGGGAGGACCAGGGAGCTGTTTTTT. This chain joins TRBV7-2 and TRBJ2-2, with a weak D call TRBD2 (6 bases). Trimming removed 6 bases from V and 9 bases from J, with 14 bases in between. CDR1 is SGHTA and CDR2 is FQGNSA in the germline V gene. CDR3 length: 13 residues.

This clonotype came up many times. The genes are TRBV12-3 or TRBV12-4 and TRBJ2-2; no firm D call. The CDR3 covers 14 residues. The V gene lost 3 bases and the J gene lost 7 bases, with 12 bases spanning the gap. In DNA, the CDR3 is TGTGCCAGCAGTTTCGGTGGGATTGACGGGGAGCTGTTTTTT. This codes for CASSFGGIDGELFF.

The chain employs TRBV7-2 and TRBJ2-3; 9 bases are shared with TRBD1. Germline V CDR1 and CDR2: SGHTA, FQGNSA. With 4 bases clipped from V and 5 bases from J, the junction kept 7 bases outside the gene matches. The CDR3 sequence is 15 residues long. In DNA form, the CDR3 reads TGTGCCAGCAGCTCCCGGGACAGGGAATTAGATACGCAGTATTTT. Amino acids: CASSSRDRELDTQYF.

For this clonotype: Without the conserved terminal phenylalanine or tryptophan, this CDR3 likely stems from a read error. The chain employs TRBV19 and TRBJ2-1, with TRBD1 identical over 9 bases. Per germline, CDR1 LNHDA and CDR2 SQIVND (reference sequence). The CDR3 length is 17 residues. The V segment lost 1 base and the J segment 4 bases; nucleotides outside the gene matches: 8. The CDR3 region is CASSIVTGTGSYNEQFS. For the CDR3, the DNA is TGTGCCAGTAGTATAGTCACCGGGACAGGGAGTTACAATGAGCAGTTCTCC.

This clonotype showed up just a few times. This rearrangement joins TRBV19 to TRBJ1-5; D remains ambiguous. Germline CDR1 and CDR2: LNHDA and SQIVND (reference sequence). This CDR3 is 14 amino acids long. V lost 3 bases to trimming and J lost 0 bases, with 6 bases between them. The DNA of the CDR3 is TGTGCCAGTAGTATGACATCTAGCAATCAGCCCCAGCATTTT. Residues: CASSMTSSNQPQHF.

The chain couples TRBV5-1 to TRBJ2-1; either TRBD1 or TRBD2 may supply D (5 bases each). Trimming took 0 bases from V and 5 from J, leaving 12 bases between them. Germline V lookup: CDR1 SGHRS, CDR2 YFSETQ. This CDR3 region has 15 residues. This chain's CDR3 is CASSLARGTHNEQFF. The CDR3 DNA is TGCGCCAGCAGCTTGGCGAGGGGAACCCACAATGAGCAGTTCTTC.

This clonotype was counted a few times. The chain is built from TRBV7-9 and TRBJ2-2; 8 bases fit TRBD2. The CDR3 contains 16 residues. Trimming cost V 7 bases and J 2 bases; bases outside gene matches: 9. CDR1 SEHNR and CDR2 FQNEAQ come from the germline V gene (reference sequence). The CDR3 loop is CASTLRAGANTGELFF. CDR3 DNA sequence: TGTGCCAGCACCCTCAGAGCGGGGGCCAACACCGGGGAGCTGTTTTTT.

Notes on this clonotype: Since no conserved phenylalanine or tryptophan closes the CDR3, a read error is the likely cause. The chain links TRBV7-4 to TRBJ1-4; no reliable D call. V gave up 1 base and J gave up 10 bases, with 13 bases separating them. The CDR3 has 14 amino acids. Germline lookup yields CDR1 SGHVT and CDR2 SQSDAQ. CDR3 residues: CASSLVESSGKLFS. CDR3 coding DNA: TGTGCCAGCAGCTTAGTAGAGTCCTCAGGAAAACTGTTTTCT.